The TCR beta chain under discussion was sequenced for a study of TIL therapy for anti-PD-1-resistant metastatic lung cancer. Study in general: Tumors had a median PD-L1 proportion score of 4.5% to 7%. Half of patients were current or former smokers. Tumors carried a median about 1.4 non-synonymous mutations per megabase. Study outcomes and limitations: Patients were highly selected, enriched for treatment-naive, never-smoker and oncogene-addicted cases.

Noted time point: pre-treatment sample, taken before nivolumab and TIL therapy. In the case of this clone: Its target is unknown.

The immunoSEQ assay was v3. Libraries were prepared by immunoSEQ multiplex PCR; TCRdb keeps only in-frame clonotypes and omits some of them. This sample carries tens of thousands of clones, 80% to 90% of them seen once, and the ten largest clones take more than 4.5%. The sequencing here drew on blood, taken at baseline. The receptor was derived from a person aged 25-85 years with non-small cell lung cancer.

The CDR3 spells CARNRGPSYEQYF. CDR3 DNA sequence: TGCGCCAGGAACCGGGGACCTTCCTACGAGCAGTACTTC. The chain carries TRBV5-1 and TRBJ2-7; the D call may be TRBD1 or TRBD2 (5 bases each). Germline values: CDR1 SGHRS, CDR2 YFSETQ. The CDR3 runs to 13 residues. V dropped 8 bases and J dropped 1 base, with 13 bases sitting between them.